This TCR beta chain comes out of a study of CXCR3-negative and CXCR3-positive naive CD8 T cells. CDR3 length: 11 residues. Germline V gene sequence: CDR1 SQVTM, CDR2 ANQGSEA. With regard to this clonotype: As yet, its antigen is unknown.

Regarding the study as a whole: Fresh PBMCs were used in most assays, and CXCR3 expression partially decreased after cryopreservation. Memory CD8+ T cell repertoires were far less diverse than both naive subsets. A higher hydrophobicity marked the TRB CDR3s of CXCR3-positive naive cells versus CXCR3-negative naive cells. The study found that naive CXCR3-negative and CXCR3-positive cells shared TRBV-TRBJ usage, while memory cells differed.

With UMI labels, 5' RACE was used to prepare the TRB cDNA libraries. TCRdb reanalyzed the 5' RACE reads, giving one entry per CDR3 protein sequence and no DNA. This sample's table has some 64,000 distinct CDR3 sequences. Sorting yielded triplicates of around 300,000 cells for each CD8+ T cell subset. Sequencing was carried out using naive CXCR3+ CD8+ T cells from blood. Described subset: CD45RO-CCR7+CD27+CD95- naive CD8+ T cells expressing CXCR3 (TNR3+). This clonotype originated in a human donor in good health. Some clones in this sample may be carry-over from other donors' samples. This rearrangement joins TRBV29-1 to TRBJ1-2. CDR3 sequence: CSVLANYGYTF.